The T cell receptor beta chain under discussion was sequenced for a study of T-cell memory formation after mild COVID-19 (dated by TCRdb to 2020 to 2022). For context, the study as a whole: Most TCR sequence clusters were specific to one of the two donors. In a couple of donors, T-cell clones that expanded and contracted after mild COVID-19 were tracked by sequencing TCRalpha and TCRbeta repertoires over time. The cohort was made up of two young adult volunteers, one female and one male, who were previously healthy. Study-wide conclusions, independent of this receptor: The study covered only two mild cases, and larger cohorts including severe cases with pre-infection samples were considered necessary. Contracting CD4+ clones appeared mostly in the CM and EM memory subsets, whereas CD8+ clones were enriched in EMRA. SARS-CoV-2 specificity of the second-wave clones peaking on day 37 was not confirmed. Some responding clones were found in pre-infection memory, which suggests that pre-existing cross-reactive memory T cells took part in the SARS-CoV-2 response. Clones contracting from day 15 to 85 had balanced CD4/CD8 phenotypes, while a second wave expanding from day 15 to 37 was biased towards CD4+.

Relative to germline, V is missing 5 bases and J is missing 10 bases, with 5 bases of the junction outside any gene match. CDR1 LNHDA and CDR2 SQIVND are derived from the germline V gene (reference sequence). From the cysteine through the phenylalanine, the CDR3 covers 12 amino acids. The CDR3 DNA has 36 bases and is translated from base 1. Sequenced using an Illumina NovaSeq 6000. cDNA libraries for TCRalpha and TCRbeta were prepared by 5'RACE using constant-segment primers, with sample barcodes and unique molecular identifiers added. RNA was extracted from every sample with Trizol reagent. Library amplification was performed in two PCR steps, and a second sample barcode and Illumina TruSeq adapters were introduced in the second step. Libraries were sequenced on an Illumina NovaSeq with 2 x 150 bp paired-end reads. As for how the authors treated the data: With migec v1.2.7, reads were demultiplexed and then collapsed into UMI-guided consensus sequences. Using mixcr v2.1.11, UMI consensuses were aligned to TRA and TRB V and J templates and then assembled into clonotypes. A clonotype was counted as expanded or contracted only when both edgeR and NoisET called the clonotype significant, with the noise models trained on biological replicates. For edgeR calls, the cutoffs were a false discovery rate-adjusted p below 0.01 and a log2 fold-change threshold of 1. As an exploratory analysis of dynamics, max-normalized trajectories of the 1000 most abundant clonotypes were examined with PCA combined with hierarchical clustering. Each responding clone was given a CD4 or CD8 phenotype based on the CD4+ and CD8+ repertoires, which had been sequenced separately. TCRdb passed the public sequencing reads through fastp at Q25 and MiXCR, retaining productive beta sequences. Every entry covers one CDR3 protein and lists the most common genes and DNA from its rows. The V and J calls reflect TCRdb's pipeline rather than the authors' work. The sample data list a few hundred thousand distinct CDR3 sequences, and 8.2% of these were observed just once. The ten largest make up about 20% of the sample.

PBMCs were isolated by Ficoll-Paque density gradient centrifugation. This clonotype was seen more than once but under ten times. Its antigen is currently not known. The sample holds no much larger clone one base away, and base qualities are not on file. The sequenced material came from PBMCs or a T cell subset sorted from them (not recorded which). The source is a man aged 18 to 29 who had mild COVID-19 (a few samples of this study predate the infection). The sample titles of this study are shuffled in the database, so cell type and time point are left out; the donor was told from shared clones. The receptor chain draws on TRBV19 and TRBJ1-1; TRBD1 matches 9 bases in the middle. The CDR3 region: CASSEDRGRAFF. In nucleotide form, the sequence is TGTGCCAGTAGTGAGGACAGGGGACGAGCTTTCTTT.